The 20 T cell receptor beta chains given below trace back to one sample, sequenced in a study of shared clonotypes between healthy human individuals. Assay used: immunoSEQ multiplex PCR; TCRdb lists only in-frame clones, some missing. The data hold 850,000 to 1,200,000 clones, with about 80% observed a single time. The sequencing input was memory CD4+ T cells sorted from blood. Subset indicated: CD45RA-negative fraction. Receptors were obtained from a man aged 18 to 29 in good health.

This clone was recorded at least ten times. CDR3 protein: CASSYRSPNTGELFF. The CDR3, as DNA: TGTGCCAGCAGTTATCGGTCCCCGAACACCGGGGAGCTGTTTTTT. J is TRBJ2-2 and V is TRBV6-6; no clear D. Germline CDR1 and CDR2: MNHNY and SVGAGI (reference sequence). The CDR3 covers 15 residues. V lost 3 bases to trimming and J lost 0 bases, with 8 bases between them.

The chain recombines TRBV14 with TRBJ1-2; D is uncertain. This CDR3 has 15 amino acids. V shed 4 bases and J shed 2 bases, with 14 bases lying between them. Germline V gene sequence: CDR1 SGHDN, CDR2 FVKESK. This CDR3 reads CASSLQGGANYGYTF. The DNA for the CDR3 is TGTGCCAGCAGCCTCCAAGGTGGAGCGAACTATGGCTACACCTTC. Supplemented by reference TRBV14 and TRBJ1-2, the full variable domain reads EAGVTQFPSHSVIEKGQTVTLRCDPISGHDNLYWYRRVMGKEIKFLLHFVKESKQDESGMPNNRFLAERTGGTYSTLKVQPAELEDSGVYFCASSLQGGANYGYTFGSGTRLTVV.

The chain couples TRBV5-1 to TRBJ2-3, with D perhaps given as TRBD1 or TRBD2 (5 bases each). CDR3 length equals 17 residues. Per germline, CDR1 SGHRS and CDR2 YFSETQ. The germline V and J ends were trimmed by 1 base and 1 base, with 16 bases remaining between them. The CDR3 DNA follows: TGCGCCAGCAGCTTGCGGGGACCGTCCTTGGGCACAGATACGCAGTATTTT. Translated, it gives CASSLRGPSLGTDTQYF. Full variable domain (outside the CDR3, taken from reference TRBV5-1 and TRBJ2-3): KAGVTQTPRYLIKTRGQQVTLSCSPISGHRSVSWYQQTPGQGLQFLFEYFSETQRNKGNFPGRFSGRQFSNSRSEMNVSTLELGDSALYLCASSLRGPSLGTDTQYFGPGTRLTVL.

The chain uses TRBV2 and TRBJ1-2; tentatively, D is TRBD1 (5 bases). This CDR3 contains 13 residues. Trimming cost V 6 bases and J 4 bases, with 12 bases left between them. CDR1 is SNHLY, CDR2 FYNNEI, per germline. The CDR3 sequence is CASSLDIGYGYTF. The CDR3 DNA reads as TGTGCCAGCAGCCTGGACATAGGCTATGGCTACACCTTC.

This chain joins TRBV19 and TRBJ2-2; D is ambiguous. The CDR3 extends over 13 amino acids. The V gene lost 2 bases and the J gene lost 5 bases, with 6 bases spanning the gap. Germline lookup yields CDR1 LNHDA and CDR2 SQIVND (reference sequence). The CDR3 sequence is CASSILGTGELFF. Written as DNA, the CDR3 is TGTGCCAGTAGTATATTGGGAACCGGGGAGCTGTTTTTT. The full variable domain, in which reference TRBV19 and TRBJ2-2 provide the parts outside the CDR3, is DGGITQSPKYLFRKEGQNVTLSCEQNLNHDAMYWYRQDPGQGLRLIYYSQIVNDFQKGDIAEGYSVSREKKESFPLTVTSAQKNPTAFYLCASSILGTGELFFGEGSRLTVL.

The chain couples TRBV7-9 to TRBJ2-7; 12 bases fit TRBD2. The J segment lost 1 base and the V segment lost 6 bases, leaving 4 bases of the junction unmatched. This CDR3 has 15 residues. Germline assignment: CDR1 SEHNR and CDR2 FQNEAQ (reference sequence). In nucleotides, the CDR3 is TGTGCCAGCAGTCGGACTAGCGGGGCATCCTACGAGCAGTACTTC. Its translation is CASSRTSGASYEQYF.

Here the CDR3 reads CASSPSQETQYF. CDR3 DNA: TGCGCCAGCAGTCCGAGCCAGGAGACCCAGTACTTC. This chain uses TRBV10-1 with TRBJ2-5; D is unresolved. The CDR3 is 12 residues long. Germline V gene data show CDR1 as WNHNN and CDR2 as SYGVQD (reference sequence). Trimming took 5 bases from V and 5 from J, leaving 9 bases between them.

The chain combines TRBV9 with TRBJ2-5; 11 bases align to TRBD1. The CDR3 covers 16 residues. Germline values: CDR1 SGDLS, CDR2 YYNGEE. J gave up 4 bases and V 4 bases, and 9 bases lay outside the gene matches. CDR3 residues: CASSFRTGGNGETQYF. DNA for the CDR3: TGTGCCAGCAGCTTTAGGACAGGGGGCAACGGAGAGACCCAGTACTTC.

This clone was detected a few times. This sequence joins TRBV4-1 and TRBJ1-3; D unclear. CDR1 and CDR2 (germline): MGHRA, YSYEKL. The CDR3 loop spans 15 amino acids. Trimming shortened V by 0 bases and J by 0 bases, and 6 bases separated the two germline ends. CDR3 loop: CASSQEGVSGNTIYF. In DNA form, the CDR3 reads TGCGCCAGCAGCCAAGAGGGCGTCTCTGGAAACACCATATATTTT.

The chain uses TRBV6-7 and TRBJ2-1; 14 nucleotides match TRBD2. TRBV6-7 is an open reading frame whose function is uncertain. This CDR3 is 21 amino acids long. The trim removed 7 bases at V and 6 bases at J, leaving 23 bases unmatched. The CDR3 sequence: CASTSNQQGTSGRPGGNEQFF. Here the CDR3 DNA reads TGTGCCAGCACTTCAAATCAACAAGGGACTAGCGGGAGACCCGGCGGCAATGAGCAGTTCTTC.

The V call is TRBV5-4, the J call TRBJ2-7, with D tentatively TRBD2 (5 bases). Germline CDR1 reads SGHNT; CDR2 reads YYREEE (reference sequence). The CDR3 is 14 amino acids. V was pared by 3 bases and J by 2 bases, with 12 bases between. CDR3: CASSSRDYTYEQYF. The CDR3 coding sequence is TGTGCCAGCAGCTCGAGAGACTATACCTACGAGCAGTACTTC.

This chain links TRBV2 with TRBJ1-1, with D unresolved. The V and J ends lost 6 bases and 8 bases respectively, with 13 bases between them. CDR1 and CDR2 (germline): SNHLY, FYNNEI. There are 12 residues in the CDR3. The CDR3 region has the DNA TGTGCCAGCAGCGCGACCGCAATCGAAGCTTTCTTT. Its protein product is CASSATAIEAFF.

The chain combines TRBV4-1 with TRBJ2-1; the D gene is possibly TRBD2 (6 bases). The CDR3 is 15 residues long. CDR1 and CDR2 (germline): MGHRA, YSYEKL. Trimming took off 1 base at V and 4 bases at J, with 11 bases between the two ends. The CDR3 nucleotides read TGCGCCAGCAGCCAAGGGGGACTCCAATACAATGAGCAGTTCTTC. The encoded protein is CASSQGGLQYNEQFF.

The chain links TRBV7-8 to TRBJ1-2, with D possibly matching TRBD1 (6 bases). Germline V gene data show CDR1 as SGHVS and CDR2 as FQNEAQ. The CDR3 length is 13 residues. Deletions cut 5 bases from V and 5 bases from J, with 12 bases between. The CDR3 region is CASSLDSRYGYTF. For the CDR3, the DNA is TGTGCCAGCAGCCTGGACAGCAGATATGGCTACACCTTC. Using reference TRBV7-8 and TRBJ1-2 for the parts outside the CDR3, the full variable domain is GAGVSQSPRYKVAKRGQDVALRCDPISGHVSLFWYQQALGQGPEFLTYFQNEAQLDKSGLPSDRFFAERPEGSVSTLKIQRTQQEDSAVYLCASSLDSRYGYTFGSGTRLTVV.

The chain uses TRBV11-2 and TRBJ1-6; D call uncertain. Trimming removed 3 bases at V and 15 bases at J, with 21 bases between. In germline, CDR1 is SGHAT, CDR2 FQNNGV. The length of the CDR3 is 15 residues. CDR3 sequence: CASSFSTPPRHHLHF. The CDR3 DNA reads as TGTGCCAGCAGCTTTTCAACCCCCCCAAGGCATCACCTCCACTTT.

The V call is TRBV30, the J call TRBJ2-4; D possibly corresponds to TRBD2 (6 bases). CDR1 GTSNPN and CDR2 SVGIG come from the germline V gene (reference sequence). This CDR3 is built from 11 residues. V lost 4 bases and J lost 9, with 10 bases in between. The CDR3 sequence: CAWMGGTIQYF. CDR3 sequence (DNA): TGTGCCTGGATGGGGGGAACCATTCAGTACTTC.

This chain uses TRBV18 with TRBJ2-1; TRBD1 or TRBD2 may be the D gene (6 bases each). From germline, CDR1 is KGHSH and CDR2 LQKENI. The ends were cut back, 6 bases at V and 6 bases at J, with 18 bases in the middle. The CDR3 totals 15 residues. The CDR3 is CASSPGGQTLNEQFF. CDR3 nucleotide sequence: TGTGCCAGCTCCCCCGGGGGACAAACTCTCAATGAGCAGTTCTTC.

This chain joins TRBV18 and TRBJ2-1; TRBD2 matches at 11 bases. V shed 5 bases, J shed 6 bases, and the junction held 9 bases outside the gene matches. The CDR3 length is 16 residues. Germline V gives CDR1 KGHSH, CDR2 LQKENI. The CDR3 DNA reads as TGTGCCAGCTCAGCCAACACCGGGACTAGCGGCAATGAGCAGTTCTTC. Translating it yields CASSANTGTSGNEQFF.

The chain recombines TRBV29-1 with TRBJ2-4; perhaps TRBD1 as D (6 bases). The length of the CDR3 is 13 residues. Germline CDR1 reads SQVTM; CDR2 reads ANQGSEA. Trimming removed 0 bases from V and 8 bases from J, with 11 bases in between. The CDR3 protein is CSVEDGNRDIQYF. CDR3 nucleotides: TGCAGCGTTGAAGATGGGAACAGGGACATTCAGTACTTC.

To note about this clone: Distinct nucleotide sequences in the sample also encode this CDR3. This chain links TRBV5-1 with TRBJ1-4; 9 nucleotides agree with TRBD1. This CDR3 has 14 residues. The V and J ends lost 3 bases and 8 bases, in that order; junction bases with no gene match: 5. Germline V gene data show CDR1 as SGHRS and CDR2 as YFSETQ. The CDR3 spells CASSSGTGREKLFF. In DNA, the CDR3 is TGCGCCAGCAGCTCCGGGACAGGGAGAGAAAAACTGTTTTTT.